The T cell receptor (beta chain) under discussion was sequenced for a study of cytomegalovirus exposure and HLA in healthy donors. Primers included in the PCR were 60 Vbeta and 13 Jbeta primers. Data came from immunoSEQ multiplex PCR; TCRdb stores just in-frame clones and leaves some out. The sample yields approximately 150,000 clones, 80% seen once. This clonotype originated in a human donor in good health. Sequenced: PBMCs.

The CDR3 protein is CASSLWRGPRGNEQFF. CDR3 DNA sequence: TGTGCCAGCAGCTTGTGGAGGGGGCCTCGGGGAAATGAGCAGTTCTTC. The rearrangement joins TRBV13 to TRBJ2-1; possible D gene TRBD1, 7 bases. This CDR3 spans 16 amino acids. Deletions cut 3 bases from V and 7 bases from J, with 19 bases between. Germline lookup yields CDR1 PRHDT and CDR2 FYEKMQ (reference sequence).